This T cell receptor (beta chain) comes out of a study of blood T cell repertoires in COVID-19. Study-level background: The analysed material was cDNA or gDNA that came from T cells, B-cell-depleted T cells, or PBMCs.

The CDR3 totals 13 residues. The V gene end was trimmed by 0 bases and the J gene end by 13 bases; junction bases not matched to a gene: 7. Germline V gives CDR1 KGHSH, CDR2 LQKENI. Authors' processing steps: Amplified reference gene primers provided the basis for estimating nucleated cell counts. The data were produced by immunoSEQ multiplex PCR, yet TCRdb's version contains in-frame clones alone and is incomplete. For V, J and clone size, that table is used; D and trimming come from the DNA. The sample yields roughly 340,000 clones, roughly nine tenths seen once. Recovered status in Cohort 3 required two negative PCRs, clearance, or symptom resolution.

The receptor comes from a man aged 18 to 35 who had recovered from COVID-19. The sample consisted of PBMCs or T cells enriched from blood (not recorded which). V gene TRBV18 combines with J gene TRBJ1-1; TRBD1 matches at 8 bases. The CDR3 DNA follows: TGTGCCAGCTCACCACCGTCGGACAGGGTTTTTTTCTTT. Translation: CASSPPSDRVFFF.